This T cell receptor beta chain is drawn from a study of response to subunit inactivated influenza vaccine. One entry per CDR3 protein, called by TCRdb with MiXCR from the RT-PCR reads. The sample carries about 540,000 distinct CDR3 sequences, under 30% recorded once. Germline V gene data show CDR1 as SGHDN and CDR2 as FVKESK. The CDR3 contains 19 residues. V trimming: 4 bases; J trimming: 8 bases; junction bases outside the gene matches: 20. This sample also appeared in a second study, on T cells expressing NK-cell markers. That source reports: cDNA encoding TCR beta was synthesized via 5'RACE template switching incorporating UMIs. The study sequenced eight donors, seven HCMV-seropositive and one seronegative. An anti-gamma-delta TCR antibody restricted sorting to alpha-beta TCR T cells in several experiments.

This TCR came from a man over 45 who received an inactivated influenza vaccine. The chain recombines TRBV14 with TRBJ2-1; 10 bases agree with TRBD2. The material was CD4+ T cells sorted from PBMCs, obtained approximately 13 days after vaccination. The CDR3 spells CASSPDWGQLAGEGDEQFF. CDR3 nucleotides: TGTGCCAGCAGCCCTGATTGGGGGCAGCTAGCGGGAGAAGGGGATGAGCAGTTCTTC.